This T cell receptor (beta chain) came from a study of blood T cell repertoires in COVID-19. Study information: PBMCs, B-cell-depleted T cells, or T cells were the source of the cDNA or gDNA that made up the material.

Germline lookup yields CDR1 MNHEY and CDR2 SVGAGI. V was clipped by 6 bases and J by 6 bases, with 12 bases between them. The CDR3 is 13 amino acids. This clone was counted once. The table came from immunoSEQ multiplex PCR; TCRdb's copy has only in-frame clones and leaves some out. The sample lists 87,000 or so clones, about 86% occurring once. The V and J genes are TRBV6-5 and TRBJ1-3, with D perhaps matching TRBD1 (5 bases). The TCR sequence derives from a woman of 80 years or more in a cohort sampled during active or convalescent COVID-19. Specimen: peripheral blood. DNA of the CDR3: TGTGCCAGCAGCCGCGGAGGGGAAAACACCATATATTTT. This codes for CASSRGGENTIYF.